Described below is a single T cell receptor beta chain sequence and its context. Antigen: not known. This entry is derived from a study of cytomegalovirus exposure and HLA in healthy donors. General study results and limits: As a later analysis showed, a missense DCLRE1C variant was linked to trimming of TCR beta V- and J-genes.

The V segment lost 0 bases and the J segment 5 bases; nucleotides outside the gene matches: 6. The CDR3 has 17 residues. The germline CDR1 and CDR2 sequences are KGHSH and LQKENI. Both 60 Vbeta primers and 13 Jbeta primers went into the PCR. The table came from immunoSEQ multiplex PCR; TCRdb's copy has only in-frame clones and leaves some out. This sample's table has around 130,000 clones. This sequence originates from a woman in her thirties or forties in good health and CMV-seronegative. The chain employs TRBV18 and TRBJ2-1; 11 bases map to TRBD2. Sequencing was carried out using PBMCs. CDR3 sequence reads: CASSPPLAGGLNNEQFF. The CDR3 region has the DNA TGTGCCAGCTCACCACCGTTAGCGGGGGGGCTGAACAATGAGCAGTTCTTC.